The T cell receptor beta chain described here comes from a study of blood T cells in healthy people across ages. The V end lost 1 base, the J end lost 7 bases, and 13 bases lay between the germline ends. Germline V gene lookup returns CDR1 SGHVS and CDR2 FNYEAQ. This CDR3 is built from 14 residues. Study-wide results and limits: Calculation of diversity from one million T cells yielded estimates considered to be underestimates. Per-million-T-cell TCR beta diversity fell roughly linearly with age.

The authors ran a second PCR of roughly 6 to 11 cycles using a sample-barcoded 5' primer and a J-beta primer mix. MiXCR, run by TCRdb on the 5' RACE reads, gives a single entry per CDR3 protein. The table records 450,000 to 700,000 distinct CDR3 sequences, 27% of them present only once. The sample providers were healthy Caucasian people from Russia, aged roughly 6 to 90. PBMCs, at least 7 million per sample, were isolated. Concerning this clonotype itself: As yet, its antigen is unknown.

The V call is TRBV7-6, the J call TRBJ2-5; D is tentatively TRBD1 or TRBD2 (7 bases each). This TCR was recovered from a woman aged 70 to 79 in good health. The source material was blood. The CDR3 here is CASSLVTGEGTQYF. CDR3 in DNA: TGTGCCAGCAGCTTAGTCACAGGGGAGGGGACCCAGTACTTC.